The clone carrying this T cell receptor beta chain showed up just a few times. This specimen belongs to a study of response to subunit inactivated influenza vaccine. MiXCR, applied by TCRdb to the RT-PCR reads, yields one record per CDR3 protein. The repertoire has 450,000 to 600,000 distinct CDR3 sequences, approximately 7.2% of them found once; the top ten carry about 12%. The V and J ends lost 1 base and 4 bases, in that order; junction bases with no gene match: 15. In germline, CDR1 is DFQATT, CDR2 SNEGSKA (reference sequence). This CDR3 has 19 residues. This specimen consisted of PBMCs from blood, obtained around 25 months after vaccination. This sequence was found in a man between 50 and 75 years old who received an inactivated influenza vaccine. The V and J genes are TRBV20-1 and TRBJ2-1; 11 bases match TRBD2. The CDR3 DNA reads TGCAGTGCTAGAGTACTTAGCGGGAGGGCCATTTCAATGTACAATGAGCAGTTCTTC. This translates into CSARVLSGRAISMYNEQFF.